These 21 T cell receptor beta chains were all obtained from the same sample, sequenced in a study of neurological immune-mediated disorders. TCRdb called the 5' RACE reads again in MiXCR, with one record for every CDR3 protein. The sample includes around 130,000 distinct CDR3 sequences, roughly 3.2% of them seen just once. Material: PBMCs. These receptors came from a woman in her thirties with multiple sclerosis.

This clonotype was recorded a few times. The CDR3 protein is CASSSGQGLRKETQYF. CDR3 sequence (DNA): TGTGCCAGCAGCTCAGGACAGGGCCTCAGAAAAGAGACCCAGTACTTC. The genes are TRBV7-6 and TRBJ2-5; 8 positions agree with TRBD1. Germline lookup yields CDR1 SGHVS and CDR2 FNYEAQ. With V trimmed by 4 bases and J by 3 bases, 10 bases remained unmatched. The CDR3 is made up of 16 amino acids.

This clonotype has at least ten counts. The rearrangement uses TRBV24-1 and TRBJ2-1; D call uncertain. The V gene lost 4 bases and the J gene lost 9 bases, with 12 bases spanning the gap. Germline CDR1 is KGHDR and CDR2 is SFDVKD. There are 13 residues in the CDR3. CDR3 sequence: CATSDVQRSEQFF. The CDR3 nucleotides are TGTGCCACCAGTGACGTCCAGAGGAGTGAGCAGTTCTTC.

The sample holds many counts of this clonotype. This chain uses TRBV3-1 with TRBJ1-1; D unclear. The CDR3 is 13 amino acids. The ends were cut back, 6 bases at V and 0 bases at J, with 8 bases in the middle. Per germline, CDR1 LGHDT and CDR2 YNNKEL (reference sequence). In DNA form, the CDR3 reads TGTGCCAGCAGACTTAAACTGAACACTGAAGCTTTCTTT. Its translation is CASRLKLNTEAFF.

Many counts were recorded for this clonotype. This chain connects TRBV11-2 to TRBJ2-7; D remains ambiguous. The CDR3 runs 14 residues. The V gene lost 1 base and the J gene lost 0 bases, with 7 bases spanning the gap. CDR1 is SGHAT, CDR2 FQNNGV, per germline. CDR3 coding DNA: TGTGCCAGCAGCTTAGGTATGGGCTCCTACGAGCAGTACTTC. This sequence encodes CASSLGMGSYEQYF.

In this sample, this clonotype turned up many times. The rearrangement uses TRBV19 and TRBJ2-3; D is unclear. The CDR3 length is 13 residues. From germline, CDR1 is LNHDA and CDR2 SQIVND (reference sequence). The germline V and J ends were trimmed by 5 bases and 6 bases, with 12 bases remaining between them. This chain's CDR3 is CASSRVFLDTQYF. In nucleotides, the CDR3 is TGTGCCAGTAGTCGGGTATTTCTCGATACGCAGTATTTT.

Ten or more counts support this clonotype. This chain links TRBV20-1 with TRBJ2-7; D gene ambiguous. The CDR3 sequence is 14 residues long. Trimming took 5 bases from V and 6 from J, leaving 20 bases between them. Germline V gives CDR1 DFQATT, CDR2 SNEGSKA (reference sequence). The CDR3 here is CSAYSQHVEPEQYF. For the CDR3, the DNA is TGCAGTGCTTACTCACAACACGTCGAGCCCGAGCAGTACTTC.

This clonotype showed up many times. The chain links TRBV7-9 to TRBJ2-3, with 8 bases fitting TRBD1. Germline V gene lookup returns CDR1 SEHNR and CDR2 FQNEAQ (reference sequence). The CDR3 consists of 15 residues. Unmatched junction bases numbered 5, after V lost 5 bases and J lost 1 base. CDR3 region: CASSLGQDRTDTQYF. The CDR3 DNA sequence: TGTGCCAGCAGCCTGGGACAGGACCGCACAGATACGCAGTATTTT. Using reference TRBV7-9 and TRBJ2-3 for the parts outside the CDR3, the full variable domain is DTGVSQNPRHKITKRGQNVTFRCDPISEHNRLYWYRQTLGQGPEFLTYFQNEAQLEKSRLLSDRFSAERPKGSFSTLEIQRTEQGDSAMYLCASSLGQDRTDTQYFGPGTRLTVL.

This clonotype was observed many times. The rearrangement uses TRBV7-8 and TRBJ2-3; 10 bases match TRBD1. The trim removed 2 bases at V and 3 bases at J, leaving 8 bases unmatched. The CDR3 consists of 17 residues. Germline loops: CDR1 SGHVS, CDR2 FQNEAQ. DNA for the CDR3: TGTGCCAGCAGCTTAACGATACGGGACAGGGGAACAGATACGCAGTATTTT. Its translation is CASSLTIRDRGTDTQYF.

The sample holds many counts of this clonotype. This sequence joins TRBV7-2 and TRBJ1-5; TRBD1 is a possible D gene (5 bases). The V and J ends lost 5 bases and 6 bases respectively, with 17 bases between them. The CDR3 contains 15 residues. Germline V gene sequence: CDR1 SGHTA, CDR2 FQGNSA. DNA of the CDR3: TGTGCCAGCAGCCCCAGGCAGGGAGAAGCTCAGCCCCAGCATTTT. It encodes CASSPRQGEAQPQHF.

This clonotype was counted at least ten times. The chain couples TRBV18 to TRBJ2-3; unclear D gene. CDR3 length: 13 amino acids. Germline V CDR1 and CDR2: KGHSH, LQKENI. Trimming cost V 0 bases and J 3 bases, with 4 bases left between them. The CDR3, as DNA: TGTGCCAGCTCACCACCGGTAACAGATACGCAGTATTTT. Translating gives CASSPPVTDTQYF.

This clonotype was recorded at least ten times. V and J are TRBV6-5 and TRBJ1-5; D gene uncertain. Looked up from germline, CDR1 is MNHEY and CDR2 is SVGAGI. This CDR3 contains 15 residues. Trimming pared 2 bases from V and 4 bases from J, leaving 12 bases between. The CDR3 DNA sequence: TGTGCCAGCAGTTACGAGGGCCTTGGAAATCAGCCCCAGCATTTT. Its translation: CASSYEGLGNQPQHF.

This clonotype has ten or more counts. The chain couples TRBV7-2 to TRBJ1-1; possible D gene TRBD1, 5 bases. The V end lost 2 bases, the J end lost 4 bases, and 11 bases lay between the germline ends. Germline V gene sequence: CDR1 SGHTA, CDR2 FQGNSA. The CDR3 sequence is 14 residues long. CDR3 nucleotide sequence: TGTGCCAGCAGCTTAACACTCGGGGGCACTGAAGCTTTCTTT. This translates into CASSLTLGGTEAFF.

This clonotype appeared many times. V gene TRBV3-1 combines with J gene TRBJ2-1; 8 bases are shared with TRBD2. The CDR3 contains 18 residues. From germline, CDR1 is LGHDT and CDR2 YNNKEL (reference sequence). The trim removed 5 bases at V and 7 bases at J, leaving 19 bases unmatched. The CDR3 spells CASSEARVAGGAGNEQFF. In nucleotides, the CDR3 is TGTGCCAGCAGCGAAGCGCGGGTCGCGGGGGGCGCAGGGAATGAGCAGTTCTTC.

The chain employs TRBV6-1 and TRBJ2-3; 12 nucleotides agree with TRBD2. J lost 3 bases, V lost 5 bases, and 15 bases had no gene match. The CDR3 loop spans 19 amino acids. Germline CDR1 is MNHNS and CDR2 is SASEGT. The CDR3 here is CASSRTSGGHHRMTDTQYF. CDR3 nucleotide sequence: TGTGCCAGCAGTCGAACTAGCGGGGGGCACCATAGAATGACAGATACGCAGTATTTT.

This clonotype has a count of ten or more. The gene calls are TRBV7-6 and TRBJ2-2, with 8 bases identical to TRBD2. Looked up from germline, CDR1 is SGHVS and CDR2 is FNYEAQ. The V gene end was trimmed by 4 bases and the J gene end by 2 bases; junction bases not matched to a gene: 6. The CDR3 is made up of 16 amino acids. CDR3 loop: CASSSRGGGNTGELFF. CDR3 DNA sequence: TGTGCCAGCAGCTCCCGGGGGGGCGGAAACACCGGGGAGCTGTTTTTT.

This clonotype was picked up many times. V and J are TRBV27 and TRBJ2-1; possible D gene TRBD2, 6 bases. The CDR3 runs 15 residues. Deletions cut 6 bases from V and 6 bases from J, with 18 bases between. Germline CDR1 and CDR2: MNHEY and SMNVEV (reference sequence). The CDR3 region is CASRRRESGSNEQFF. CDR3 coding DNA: TGTGCCAGCAGAAGACGGGAGTCGGGGTCCAATGAGCAGTTCTTC.

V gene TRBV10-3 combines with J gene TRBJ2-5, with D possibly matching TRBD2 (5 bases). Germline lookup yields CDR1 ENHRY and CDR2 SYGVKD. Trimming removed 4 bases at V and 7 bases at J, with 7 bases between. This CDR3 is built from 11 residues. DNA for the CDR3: TGTGCCATCAGTGGAGAGGGGACCCAGTACTTC. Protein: CAISGEGTQYF.

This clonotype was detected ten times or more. The CDR3 coding sequence is TGTGCCAGCCACCTCTGGCGGGAGCACTACGAGCAGTACTTC. The encoded protein is CASHLWREHYEQYF. J is TRBJ2-7 and V is TRBV6-6; TRBD2 agrees at 7 bases. Trimming removed 8 bases from V and 3 bases from J; junction bases left unmatched: 10. Germline V gene data show CDR1 as MNHNY and CDR2 as SVGAGI (reference sequence). The CDR3 length is 14 residues.

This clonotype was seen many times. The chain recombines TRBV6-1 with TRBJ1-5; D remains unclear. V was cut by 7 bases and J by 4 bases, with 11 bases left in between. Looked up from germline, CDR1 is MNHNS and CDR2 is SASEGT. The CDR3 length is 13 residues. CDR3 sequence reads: CASKPGNNQPQHF. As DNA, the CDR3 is TGTGCCAGCAAACCTGGGAATAATCAGCCCCAGCATTTT.

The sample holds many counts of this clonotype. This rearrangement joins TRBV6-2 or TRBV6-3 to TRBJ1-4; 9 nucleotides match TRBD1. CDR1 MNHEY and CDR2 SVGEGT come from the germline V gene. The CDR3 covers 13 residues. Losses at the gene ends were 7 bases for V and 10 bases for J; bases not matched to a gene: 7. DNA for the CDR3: TGTGCCAGCACCGTGGGACAGGGAGGAAAACTGTTTTTT. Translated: CASTVGQGGKLFF.

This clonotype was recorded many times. CDR3 residues: CSAYSATSGRGYEQFF. The CDR3 bases are TGCAGTGCTTATAGCGCCACTAGCGGGAGGGGCTATGAGCAGTTCTTC. J is TRBJ2-1 and V is TRBV20-1, with 13 positions matching TRBD2. This CDR3 region has 16 residues. Per germline, CDR1 DFQATT and CDR2 SNEGSKA (reference sequence). With 5 bases clipped from V and 8 bases from J, the junction kept 12 bases outside the gene matches.